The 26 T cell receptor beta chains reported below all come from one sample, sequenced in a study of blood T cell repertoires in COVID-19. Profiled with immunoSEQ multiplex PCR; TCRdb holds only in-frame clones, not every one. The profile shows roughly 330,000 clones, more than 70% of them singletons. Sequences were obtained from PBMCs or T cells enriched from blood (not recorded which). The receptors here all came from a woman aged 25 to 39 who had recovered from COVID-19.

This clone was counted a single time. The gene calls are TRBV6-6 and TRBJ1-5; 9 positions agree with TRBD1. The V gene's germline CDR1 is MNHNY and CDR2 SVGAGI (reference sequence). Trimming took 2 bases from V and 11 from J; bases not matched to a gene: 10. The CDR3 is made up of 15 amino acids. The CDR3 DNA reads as TGTGCCAGCAGTTACGTCGGACAGGGGACGGTGGCCCAGCATTTT. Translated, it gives CASSYVGQGTVAQHF.

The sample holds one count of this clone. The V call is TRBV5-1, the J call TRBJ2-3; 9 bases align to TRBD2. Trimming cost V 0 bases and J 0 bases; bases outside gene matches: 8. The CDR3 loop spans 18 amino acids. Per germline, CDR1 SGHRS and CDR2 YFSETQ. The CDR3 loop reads CASSLGVAGAISTDTQYF. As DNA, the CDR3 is TGCGCCAGCAGCTTGGGGGTAGCGGGGGCCATTAGCACAGATACGCAGTATTTT. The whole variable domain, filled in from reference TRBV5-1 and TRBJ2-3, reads KAGVTQTPRYLIKTRGQQVTLSCSPISGHRSVSWYQQTPGQGLQFLFEYFSETQRNKGNFPGRFSGRQFSNSRSEMNVSTLELGDSALYLCASSLGVAGAISTDTQYFGPGTRLTVL.

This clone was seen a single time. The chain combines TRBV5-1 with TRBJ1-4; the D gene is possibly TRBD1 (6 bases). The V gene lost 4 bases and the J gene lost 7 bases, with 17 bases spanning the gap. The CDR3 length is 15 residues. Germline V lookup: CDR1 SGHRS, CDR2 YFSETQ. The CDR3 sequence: CASSRTTRGGEKLFF. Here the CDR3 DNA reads TGCGCCAGCAGCCGAACAACGAGGGGGGGTGAAAAACTGTTTTTT.

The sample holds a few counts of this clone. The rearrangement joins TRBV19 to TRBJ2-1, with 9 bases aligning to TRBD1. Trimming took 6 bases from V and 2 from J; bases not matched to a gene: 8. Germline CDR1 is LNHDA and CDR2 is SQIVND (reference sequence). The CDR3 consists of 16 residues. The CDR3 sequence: CASSRTGVGPYNEQFF. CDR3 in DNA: TGTGCCAGTAGCAGGACAGGGGTTGGGCCCTACAATGAGCAGTTCTTC.

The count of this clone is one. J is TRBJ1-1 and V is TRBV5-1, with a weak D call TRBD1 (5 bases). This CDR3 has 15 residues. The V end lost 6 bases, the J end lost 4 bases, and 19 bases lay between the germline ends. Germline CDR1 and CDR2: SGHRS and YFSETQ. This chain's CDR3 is CASTISPRVGTEAFF. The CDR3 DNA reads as TGCGCCAGCACCATATCCCCCAGGGTGGGCACTGAAGCTTTCTTT.

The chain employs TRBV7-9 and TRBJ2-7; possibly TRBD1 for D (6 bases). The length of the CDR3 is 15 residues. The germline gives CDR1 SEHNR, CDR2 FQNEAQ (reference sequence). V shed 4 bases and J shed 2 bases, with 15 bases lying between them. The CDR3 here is CASSSWTDHPYEQYF. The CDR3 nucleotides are TGTGCCAGCAGCTCATGGACAGACCATCCCTACGAGCAGTACTTC.

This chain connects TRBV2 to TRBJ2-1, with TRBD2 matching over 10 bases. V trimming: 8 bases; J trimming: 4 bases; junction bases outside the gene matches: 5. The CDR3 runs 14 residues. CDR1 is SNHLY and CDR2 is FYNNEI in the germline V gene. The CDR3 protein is CASQLAGPYNEQFF. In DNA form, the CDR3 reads TGTGCCAGCCAACTAGCGGGGCCTTACAATGAGCAGTTCTTC.

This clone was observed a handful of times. The CDR3 nucleotides read TGTGCCAGCACCAAAGAAGCAGGGATAACCGGTGAAGCTTTCTTT. Translation gives CASTKEAGITGEAFF. This chain uses TRBV5-4 with TRBJ1-1; a weak D match, TRBD1 (5 bases). The CDR3 length is 15 residues. Per the germline V gene, CDR1 is SGHNT and CDR2 is YYREEE (reference sequence). The V end was cut by 6 bases, the J end by 7 bases, with 22 bases between.

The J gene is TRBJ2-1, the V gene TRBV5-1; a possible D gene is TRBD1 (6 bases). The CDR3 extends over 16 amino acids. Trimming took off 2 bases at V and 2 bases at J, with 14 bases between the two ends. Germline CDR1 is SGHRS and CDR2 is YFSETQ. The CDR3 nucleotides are TGCGCCAGCAGCTTCCTACAGGGATCGGCCTACAATGAGCAGTTCTTC. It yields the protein CASSFLQGSAYNEQFF.

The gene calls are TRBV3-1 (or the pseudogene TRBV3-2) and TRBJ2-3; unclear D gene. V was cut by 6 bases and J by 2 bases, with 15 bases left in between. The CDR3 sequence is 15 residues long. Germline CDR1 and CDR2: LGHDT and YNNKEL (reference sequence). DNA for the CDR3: TGTGCCAGCAGTCCCCTTCCAGTCGTCACAGATACGCAGTATTTT. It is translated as CASSPLPVVTDTQYF.

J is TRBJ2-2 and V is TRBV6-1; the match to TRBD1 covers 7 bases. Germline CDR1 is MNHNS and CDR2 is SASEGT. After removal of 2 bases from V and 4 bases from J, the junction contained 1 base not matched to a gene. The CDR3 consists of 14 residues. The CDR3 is CASSETGATGELFF. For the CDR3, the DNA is TGTGCCAGCAGTGAAACAGGGGCCACCGGGGAGCTGTTTTTT.

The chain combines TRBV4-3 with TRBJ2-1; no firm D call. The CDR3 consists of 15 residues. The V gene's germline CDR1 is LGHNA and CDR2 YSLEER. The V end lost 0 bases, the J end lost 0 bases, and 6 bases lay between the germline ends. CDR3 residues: CASSQDGNSYNEQFF. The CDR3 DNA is TGCGCCAGCAGCCAAGATGGCAACTCCTACAATGAGCAGTTCTTC.

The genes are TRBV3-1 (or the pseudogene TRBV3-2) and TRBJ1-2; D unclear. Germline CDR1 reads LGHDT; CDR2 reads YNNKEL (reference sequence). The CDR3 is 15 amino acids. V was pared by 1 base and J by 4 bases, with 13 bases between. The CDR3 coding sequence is TGTGCCAGCAGCCAAGGTCCGGGGAAAGGCTATGGCTACACCTTC. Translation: CASSQGPGKGYGYTF.

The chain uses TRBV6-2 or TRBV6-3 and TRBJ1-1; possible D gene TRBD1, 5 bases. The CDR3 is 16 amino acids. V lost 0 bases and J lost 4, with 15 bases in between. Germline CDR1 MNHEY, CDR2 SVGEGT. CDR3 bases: TGTGCCAGCAGTTACTCGATTGCAGGGTTCACCACTGAAGCTTTCTTT. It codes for CASSYSIAGFTTEAFF.

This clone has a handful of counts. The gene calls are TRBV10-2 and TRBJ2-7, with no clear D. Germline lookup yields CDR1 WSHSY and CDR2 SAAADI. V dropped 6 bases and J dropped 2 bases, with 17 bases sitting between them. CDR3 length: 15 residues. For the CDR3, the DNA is TGCGCCAGCAGCGACCAGACGCGGCTCACCTACGAGCAGTACTTC. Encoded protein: CASSDQTRLTYEQYF.

The CDR3 here is CASRSRDWKRETQYF. CDR3 in DNA: TGTGCAAGTCGTTCCCGGGACTGGAAGAGAGAGACCCAGTACTTC. The rearrangement joins TRBV12-2 to TRBJ2-5; no DNA check was done on the table's D call, TRBD2. TRBV12-2 has pseudogene status. This CDR3 is 15 amino acids long.

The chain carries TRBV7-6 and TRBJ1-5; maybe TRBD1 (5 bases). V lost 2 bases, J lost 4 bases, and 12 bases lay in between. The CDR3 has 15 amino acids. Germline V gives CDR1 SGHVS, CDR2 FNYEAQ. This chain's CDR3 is CASSLIAGLNQPQHF. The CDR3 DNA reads TGTGCCAGCAGCTTAATCGCAGGGCTGAATCAGCCCCAGCATTTT.

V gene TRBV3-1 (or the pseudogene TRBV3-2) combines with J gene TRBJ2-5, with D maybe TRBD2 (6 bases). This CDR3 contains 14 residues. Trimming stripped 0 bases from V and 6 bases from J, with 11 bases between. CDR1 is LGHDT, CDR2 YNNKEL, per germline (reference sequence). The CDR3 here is CASSQDFGGQTQYF. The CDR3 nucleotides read TGTGCCAGCAGCCAAGATTTCGGGGGACAGACCCAGTACTTC.

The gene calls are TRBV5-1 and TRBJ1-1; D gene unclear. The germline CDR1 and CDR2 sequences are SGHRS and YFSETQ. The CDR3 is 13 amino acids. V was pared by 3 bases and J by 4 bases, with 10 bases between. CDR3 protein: CASSSGYLTEAFF. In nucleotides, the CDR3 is TGCGCCAGCAGCTCGGGATACCTCACTGAAGCTTTCTTT.

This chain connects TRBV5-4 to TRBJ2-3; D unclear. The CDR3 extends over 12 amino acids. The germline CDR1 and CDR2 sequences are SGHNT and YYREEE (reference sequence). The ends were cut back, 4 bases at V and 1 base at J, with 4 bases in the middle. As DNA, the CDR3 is TGTGCCAGCAGCCTACGCACAGATACGCAGTATTTT. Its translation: CASSLRTDTQYF. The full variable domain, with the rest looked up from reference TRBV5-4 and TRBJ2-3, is ETGVTQSPTHLIKTRGQQVTLRCSSQSGHNTVSWYQQALGQGPQFIFQYYREEENGRGNFPPRFSGLQFPNYSSELNVNALELDDSALYLCASSLRTDTQYFGPGTRLTVL.

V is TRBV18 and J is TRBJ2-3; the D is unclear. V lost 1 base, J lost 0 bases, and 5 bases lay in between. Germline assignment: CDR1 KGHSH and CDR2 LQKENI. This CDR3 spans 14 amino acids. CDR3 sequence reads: CASSPLQSTDTQYF. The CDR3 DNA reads TGTGCCAGCTCACCACTTCAGAGCACAGATACGCAGTATTTT. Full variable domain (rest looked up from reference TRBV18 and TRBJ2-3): NAGVMQNPRHLVRRRGQEARLRCSPMKGHSHVYWYRQLPEEGLKFMVYLQKENIIDESGMPKERFSAEFPKEGPSILRIQQVVRGDSAAYFCASSPLQSTDTQYFGPGTRLTVL.

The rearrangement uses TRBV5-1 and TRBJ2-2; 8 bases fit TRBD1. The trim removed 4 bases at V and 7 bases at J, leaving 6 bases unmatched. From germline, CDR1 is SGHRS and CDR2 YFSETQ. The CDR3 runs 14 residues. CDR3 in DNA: TGCGCCAGCAGCCTTCAGGGGGCCGGCGGGGAGCTGTTTTTT. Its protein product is CASSLQGAGGELFF.

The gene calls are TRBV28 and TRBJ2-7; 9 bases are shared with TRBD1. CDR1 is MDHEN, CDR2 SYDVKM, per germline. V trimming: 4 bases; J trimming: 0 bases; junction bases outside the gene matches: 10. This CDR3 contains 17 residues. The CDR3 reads CASSSPGTTGGSYEQYF. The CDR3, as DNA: TGTGCCAGCAGTTCACCCGGAACGACAGGGGGCTCCTACGAGCAGTACTTC. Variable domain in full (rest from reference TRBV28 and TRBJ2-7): DVKVTQSSRYLVKRTGEKVFLECVQDMDHENMFWYRQDPGLGLRLIYFSYDVKMKEKGDIPEGYSVSREKKERFSLILESASTNQTSMYLCASSSPGTTGGSYEQYFGPGTRLTVT.

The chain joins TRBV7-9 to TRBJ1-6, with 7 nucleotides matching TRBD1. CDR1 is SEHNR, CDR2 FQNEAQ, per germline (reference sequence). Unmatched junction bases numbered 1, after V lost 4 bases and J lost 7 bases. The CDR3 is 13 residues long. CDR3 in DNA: TGTGCCAGCAGCTCGGGACAGAATTCACCCCTCCACTTT. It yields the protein CASSSGQNSPLHF.

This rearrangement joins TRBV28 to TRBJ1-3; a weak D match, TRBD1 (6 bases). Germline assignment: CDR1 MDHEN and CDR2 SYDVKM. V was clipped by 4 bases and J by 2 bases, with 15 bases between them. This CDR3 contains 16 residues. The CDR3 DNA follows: TGTGCCAGCAGTTCCGGTTGGGGGGGCCCTGGAAACACCATATATTTT. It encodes CASSSGWGGPGNTIYF.

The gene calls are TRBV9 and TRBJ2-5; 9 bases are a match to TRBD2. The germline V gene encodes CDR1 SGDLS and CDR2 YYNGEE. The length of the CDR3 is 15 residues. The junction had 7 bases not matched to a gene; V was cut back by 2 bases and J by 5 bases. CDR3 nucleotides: TGTGCCAGCAGCGTGGACATAGCGGGGGACGAGACCCAGTACTTC. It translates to CASSVDIAGDETQYF.